This T cell receptor beta chain was captured by sequencing in a study of blood T cells in healthy people across ages. Each donor was a healthy Caucasian individual from Russia, aged about 6 to 95. The CDR3 sequence is 14 residues long. With 8 bases clipped from V and 7 bases from J, the junction kept 8 bases outside the gene matches. The germline gives CDR1 MDHEN, CDR2 SYDVKM. The second PCR ran roughly 6 to 12 cycles with a sample-barcoded 5' primer and J-beta primers. One entry per CDR3 protein, called by TCRdb with MiXCR from the 5' RACE reads. The repertoire includes under 750,000 distinct CDR3 sequences, 40% to 55% of them detected once, and roughly 25% sits in the top ten.

This TCR came from a man older than 75 in good health. This sequence joins TRBV28 and TRBJ2-4; TRBD1 matches at 10 bases. The specimen was blood. The CDR3 DNA sequence: TGTGCCAGCTTGGGACAGGGGAAGATTAACATTCAGTACTTC. Translated, it gives CASLGQGKINIQYF.